This T cell receptor beta chain stems from a study of response to subunit inactivated influenza vaccine. Study-wide results and caveats: Only a handful of new T cells, the authors suggested, are recruited with each seasonal influenza vaccination.

TCRdb ran MiXCR on the RT-PCR reads and lists one entry per CDR3 protein. The sample lists almost 250,000 distinct CDR3 sequences, 10% to 15% occurring once. The CDR3 covers 15 residues. The V and J ends lost 3 bases and 1 base respectively, with 12 bases between them. Per the germline V gene, CDR1 is LGHNA and CDR2 is YSLEER. This clonotype was seen a handful of times. As yet, its antigen is unknown. The V gene is TRBV4-3, the J gene TRBJ1-1, with D perhaps TRBD1 (5 bases). The source of this sequence is a man aged 50 or older who received an inactivated influenza vaccine. The material sequenced was non-naive T cells sorted from PBMCs, taken about 14 days before vaccination. CDR3 sequence (DNA): TGCGCCAGCAGCCAGGGGCAGATGGGGAACACTGAAGCTTTCTTT. Its translation: CASSQGQMGNTEAFF.